This TCR beta chain appears in the sequencing data of a study of technical replicates of blood from a few donors. Sequencing used immunoSEQ multiplex PCR; TCRdb keeps in-frame clones, though not all of them. Of 65,000 to 90,000 clones listed, over 75% are singletons. This TCR was sampled from a human donor in good health. Sequenced input: T cells isolated from PBMCs.

The CDR3 DNA reads as TGTGCCAGCAGCCCGATGGGACAGGTCCCCACCGGGGAGCTGTTTTTT. It is translated as CASSPMGQVPTGELFF. The gene calls are TRBV7-8 and TRBJ2-2; 8 bases line up with TRBD1. Losses at the gene ends were 5 bases for V and 4 bases for J; bases not matched to a gene: 9. This CDR3 is 16 amino acids long. Germline-derived CDR1 and CDR2 are SGHVS and FQNEAQ.